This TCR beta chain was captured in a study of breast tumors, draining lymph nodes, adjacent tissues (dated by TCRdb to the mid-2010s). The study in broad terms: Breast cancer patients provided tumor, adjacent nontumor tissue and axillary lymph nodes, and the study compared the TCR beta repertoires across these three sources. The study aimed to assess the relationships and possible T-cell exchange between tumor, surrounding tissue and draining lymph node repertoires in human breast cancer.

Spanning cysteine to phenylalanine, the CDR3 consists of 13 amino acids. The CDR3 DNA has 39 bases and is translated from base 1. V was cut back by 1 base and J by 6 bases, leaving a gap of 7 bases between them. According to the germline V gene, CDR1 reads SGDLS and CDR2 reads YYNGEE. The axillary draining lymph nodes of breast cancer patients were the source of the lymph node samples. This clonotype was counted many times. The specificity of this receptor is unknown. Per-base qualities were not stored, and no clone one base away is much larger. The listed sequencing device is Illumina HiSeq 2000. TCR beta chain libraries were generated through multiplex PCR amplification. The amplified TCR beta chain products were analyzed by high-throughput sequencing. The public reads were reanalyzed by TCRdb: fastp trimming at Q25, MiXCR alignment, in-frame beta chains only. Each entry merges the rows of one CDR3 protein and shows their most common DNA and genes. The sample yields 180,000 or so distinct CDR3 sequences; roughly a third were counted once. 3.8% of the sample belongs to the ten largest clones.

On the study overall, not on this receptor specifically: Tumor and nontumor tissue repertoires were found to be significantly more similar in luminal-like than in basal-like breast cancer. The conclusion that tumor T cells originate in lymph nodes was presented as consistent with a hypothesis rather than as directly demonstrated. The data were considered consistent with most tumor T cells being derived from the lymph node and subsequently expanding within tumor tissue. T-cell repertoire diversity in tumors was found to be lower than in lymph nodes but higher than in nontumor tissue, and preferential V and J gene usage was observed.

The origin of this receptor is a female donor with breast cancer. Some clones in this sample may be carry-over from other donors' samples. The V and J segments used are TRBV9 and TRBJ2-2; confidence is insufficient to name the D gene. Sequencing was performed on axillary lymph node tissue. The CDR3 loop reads CASSVFAAGELFF. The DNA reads TGTGCCAGCAGCGTATTTGCGGCCGGGGAGCTGTTTTTT.